This is a list of T cell receptor beta chains from one sample in a study of cytomegalovirus exposure and HLA in healthy donors. The method was immunoSEQ multiplex PCR; TCRdb's version includes in-frame clones alone and lacks a portion of them. The sample lists approximately 120,000 clones, 74% occurring once. Source material: PBMCs. The receptors here all came from a human donor in good health. Each CDR3 is given without its conserved first and last residue. The D gene is left open where the match is weak. Not every row has a clone size; where given, it reads once, few, many or a size class.

TRBV19	TRBJ1-5	NA	NA	ASSRTVLEPQH
TRBV6-5	TRBJ1-1	NA	NA	ASSYSGRGTEAF
TRBV5-6	TRBJ1-5	NA	NA	ASSTDREGNQPQH
TRBV12-5	TRBJ2-3	NA	NA	ASGLVPYRGRGDTQY
TRBV7-9	TRBJ2-5	NA	few	ASSLAGGAETQY
TRBV7-9	TRBJ2-5	NA	NA	ASSLREYQETQY
TRBV10-2	TRBJ2-3	NA	NA	ASSESMARHEADTQY
TRBV18	TRBJ1-6	NA	NA	ASSPSSTYNSPLH
TRBV7-2	TRBJ2-7	NA	once	ASSLDGGWTYEQY
TRBV4-3	TRBJ1-1	NA	few	ASSQSGGRNTEAF
TRBV28	TRBJ2-7	NA	NA	ASSLGGVGY
TRBV14	TRBJ2-7	TRBD2	NA	ASSQDRAGVLPYEQY
TRBV30	TRBJ1-3	TRBD1	NA	AWSAATGTNTIY
TRBV6-5	TRBJ2-7	NA	NA	ASSYSTGWSYEQY